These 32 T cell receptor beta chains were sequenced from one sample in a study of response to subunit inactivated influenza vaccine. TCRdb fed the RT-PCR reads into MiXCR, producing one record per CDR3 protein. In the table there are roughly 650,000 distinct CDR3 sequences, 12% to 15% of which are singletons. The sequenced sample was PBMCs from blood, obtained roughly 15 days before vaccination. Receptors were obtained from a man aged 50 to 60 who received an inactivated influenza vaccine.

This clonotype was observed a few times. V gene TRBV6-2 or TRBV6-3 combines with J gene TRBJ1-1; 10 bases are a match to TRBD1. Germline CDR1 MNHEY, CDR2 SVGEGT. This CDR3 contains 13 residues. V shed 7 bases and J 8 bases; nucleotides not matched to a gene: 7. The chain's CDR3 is CASTEGTGAEAFF. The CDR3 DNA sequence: TGTGCCAGCACCGAGGGGACAGGGGCCGAAGCTTTCTTT.

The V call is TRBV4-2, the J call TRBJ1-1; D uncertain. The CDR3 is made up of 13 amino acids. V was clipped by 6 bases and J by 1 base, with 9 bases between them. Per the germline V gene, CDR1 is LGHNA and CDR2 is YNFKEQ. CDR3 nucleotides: TGTGCCAGCAGTCGACTGTCGAACACTGAAGCTTTCTTT. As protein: CASSRLSNTEAFF.

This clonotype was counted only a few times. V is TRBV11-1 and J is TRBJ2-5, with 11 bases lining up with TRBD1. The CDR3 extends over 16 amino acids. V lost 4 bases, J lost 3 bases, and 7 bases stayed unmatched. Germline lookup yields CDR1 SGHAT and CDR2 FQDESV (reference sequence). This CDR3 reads CASSSRTGGYEETQYF. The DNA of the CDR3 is TGTGCCAGCAGCTCGCGGACAGGGGGCTATGAAGAGACCCAGTACTTC.

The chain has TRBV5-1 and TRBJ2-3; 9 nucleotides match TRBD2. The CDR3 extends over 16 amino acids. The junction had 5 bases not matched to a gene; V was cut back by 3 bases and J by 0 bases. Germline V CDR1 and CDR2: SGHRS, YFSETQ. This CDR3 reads CASSSRGGASTDTQYF. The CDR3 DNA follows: TGCGCCAGCAGCTCTCGCGGGGGGGCTAGCACAGATACGCAGTATTTT.

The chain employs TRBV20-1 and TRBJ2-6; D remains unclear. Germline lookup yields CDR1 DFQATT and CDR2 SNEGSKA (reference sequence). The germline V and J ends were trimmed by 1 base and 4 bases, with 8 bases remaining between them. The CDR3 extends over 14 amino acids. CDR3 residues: CSARVGFGANVLTF. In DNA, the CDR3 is TGCAGTGCTAGAGTAGGGTTCGGGGCCAACGTCCTGACTTTC.

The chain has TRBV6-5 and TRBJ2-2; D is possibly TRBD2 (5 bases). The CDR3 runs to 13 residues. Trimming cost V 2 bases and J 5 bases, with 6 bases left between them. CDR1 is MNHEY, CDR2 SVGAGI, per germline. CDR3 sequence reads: CASSYEGTGELFF. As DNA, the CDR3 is TGTGCCAGCAGTTACGAGGGTACCGGGGAGCTGTTTTTT.

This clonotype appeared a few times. The CDR3 DNA reads as TGTGCCAGCAGCCAAGGAGGGATAAACAGGATTTCTGGAAACACCATATATTTT. It codes for CASSQGGINRISGNTIYF. The chain employs TRBV3-1 and TRBJ1-3; weak D call: TRBD1 (5 bases). Germline V lookup: CDR1 LGHDT, CDR2 YNNKEL (reference sequence). This CDR3 region has 18 residues. Trimming left V 1 base short and J 1 base short, with 17 bases between. Full variable domain (missing parts from reference TRBV3-1 and TRBJ1-3): DTAVSQTPKYLVTQMGNDKSIKCEQNLGHDTMYWYKQDSKKFLKIMFSYNNKELIINETVPNRFSPKSPDKAHLNLHINSLELGDSAVYFCASSQGGINRISGNTIYFGEGSWLTVV.

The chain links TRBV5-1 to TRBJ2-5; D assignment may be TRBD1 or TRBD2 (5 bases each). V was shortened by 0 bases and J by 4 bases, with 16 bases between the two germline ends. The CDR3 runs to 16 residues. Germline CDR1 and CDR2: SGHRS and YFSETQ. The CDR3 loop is CASSLEVGVRGETQYF. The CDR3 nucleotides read TGCGCCAGCAGCTTGGAGGTGGGGGTGAGAGGAGAGACCCAGTACTTC.

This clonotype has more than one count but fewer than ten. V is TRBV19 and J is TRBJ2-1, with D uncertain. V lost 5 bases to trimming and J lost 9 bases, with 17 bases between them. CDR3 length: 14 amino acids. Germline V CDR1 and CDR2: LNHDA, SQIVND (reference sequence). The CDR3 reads CASSPRDSASEQFF. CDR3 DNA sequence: TGTGCCAGTAGTCCCCGAGACTCCGCTAGTGAGCAGTTCTTC. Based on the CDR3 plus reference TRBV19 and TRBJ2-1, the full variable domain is DGGITQSPKYLFRKEGQNVTLSCEQNLNHDAMYWYRQDPGQGLRLIYYSQIVNDFQKGDIAEGYSVSREKKESFPLTVTSAQKNPTAFYLCASSPRDSASEQFFGPGTRLTVL.

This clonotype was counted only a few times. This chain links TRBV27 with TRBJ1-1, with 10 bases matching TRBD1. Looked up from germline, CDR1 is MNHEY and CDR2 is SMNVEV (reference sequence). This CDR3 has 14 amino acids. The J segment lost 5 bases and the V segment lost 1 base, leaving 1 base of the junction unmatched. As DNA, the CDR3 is TGTGCCAGCAGTTTATGGGGACAGGGGACTGAAGCTTTCTTT. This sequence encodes CASSLWGQGTEAFF.

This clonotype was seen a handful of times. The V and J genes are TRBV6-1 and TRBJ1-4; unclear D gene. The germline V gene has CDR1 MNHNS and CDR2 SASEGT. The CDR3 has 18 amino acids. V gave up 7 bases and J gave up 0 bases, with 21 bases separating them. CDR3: CASKAHINPGSTNEKLFF. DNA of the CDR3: TGTGCCAGCAAGGCACATATCAATCCAGGCTCAACTAATGAAAAACTGTTTTTT.

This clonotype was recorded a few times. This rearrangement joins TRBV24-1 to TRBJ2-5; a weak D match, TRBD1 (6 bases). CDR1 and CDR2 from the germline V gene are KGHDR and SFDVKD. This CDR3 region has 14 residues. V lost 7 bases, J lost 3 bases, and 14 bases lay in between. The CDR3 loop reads CATRTGSGEETQYF. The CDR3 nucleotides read TGTGCCACCAGAACAGGGTCGGGTGAAGAGACCCAGTACTTC.

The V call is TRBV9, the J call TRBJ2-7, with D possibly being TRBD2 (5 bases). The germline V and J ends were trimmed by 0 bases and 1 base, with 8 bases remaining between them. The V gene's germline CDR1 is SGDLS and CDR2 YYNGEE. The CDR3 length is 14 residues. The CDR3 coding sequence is TGTGCCAGCAGCGTAGGGGGAGTTTCCTACGAGCAGTACTTC. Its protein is CASSVGGVSYEQYF.

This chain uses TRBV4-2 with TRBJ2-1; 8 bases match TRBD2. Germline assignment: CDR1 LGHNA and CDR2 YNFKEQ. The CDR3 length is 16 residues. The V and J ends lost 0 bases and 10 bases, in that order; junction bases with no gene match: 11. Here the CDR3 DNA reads TGTGCCAGCAGCCAAGATCTGGCGGGAGGTTTCCTCGAGCAGTTCTTC. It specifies CASSQDLAGGFLEQFF.

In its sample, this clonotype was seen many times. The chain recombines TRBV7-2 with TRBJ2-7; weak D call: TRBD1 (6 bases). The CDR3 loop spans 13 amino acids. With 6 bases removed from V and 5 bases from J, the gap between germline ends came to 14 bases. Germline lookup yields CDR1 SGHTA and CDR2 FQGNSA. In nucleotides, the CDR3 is TGTGCCAGCAGAAACACAGGGTCGGACGAGCAGTACTTC. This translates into CASRNTGSDEQYF.

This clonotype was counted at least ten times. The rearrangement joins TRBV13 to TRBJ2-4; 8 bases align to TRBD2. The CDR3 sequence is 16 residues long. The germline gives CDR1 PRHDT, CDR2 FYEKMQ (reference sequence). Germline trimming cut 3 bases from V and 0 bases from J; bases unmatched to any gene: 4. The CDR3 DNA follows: TGTGCCAGCAGCTTTCGGGGGGGAGAAGCCAAAAACATTCAGTACTTC. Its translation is CASSFRGGEAKNIQYF.

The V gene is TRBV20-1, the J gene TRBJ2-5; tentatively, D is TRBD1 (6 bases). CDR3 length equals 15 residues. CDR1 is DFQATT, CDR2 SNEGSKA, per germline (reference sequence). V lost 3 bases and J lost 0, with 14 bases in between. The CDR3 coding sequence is TGCAGTGCTAGCCTCAGGGGCAGGTACCAAGAGACCCAGTACTTC. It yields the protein CSASLRGRYQETQYF.

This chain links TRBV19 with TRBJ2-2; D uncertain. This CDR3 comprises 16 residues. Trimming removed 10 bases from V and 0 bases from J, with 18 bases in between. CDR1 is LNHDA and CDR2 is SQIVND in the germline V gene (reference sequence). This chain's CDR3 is CATLSGRLANTGELFF. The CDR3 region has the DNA TGTGCCACCCTCTCCGGACGACTCGCGAACACCGGGGAGCTGTTTTTT.

The CDR3 spells CASSFLGLTYEQYF. The CDR3 nucleotides read TGTGCCAGCAGCTTTTTGGGACTTACCTACGAGCAGTACTTC. The rearrangement links TRBV7-9 to TRBJ2-7; possibly TRBD2 for D (6 bases). The CDR3 length is 14 residues. V shed 3 bases and J shed 2 bases, with 11 bases lying between them. The germline V gene encodes CDR1 SEHNR and CDR2 FQNEAQ (reference sequence).

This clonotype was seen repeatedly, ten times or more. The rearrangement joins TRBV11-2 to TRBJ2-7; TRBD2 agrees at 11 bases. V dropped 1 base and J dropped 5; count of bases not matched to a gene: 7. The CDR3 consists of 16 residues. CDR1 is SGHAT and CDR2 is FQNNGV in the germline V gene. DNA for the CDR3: TGTGCCAGCAGCTTAGCCTACACTAGCGGGAGCCACGAGCAGTACTTC. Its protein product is CASSLAYTSGSHEQYF.

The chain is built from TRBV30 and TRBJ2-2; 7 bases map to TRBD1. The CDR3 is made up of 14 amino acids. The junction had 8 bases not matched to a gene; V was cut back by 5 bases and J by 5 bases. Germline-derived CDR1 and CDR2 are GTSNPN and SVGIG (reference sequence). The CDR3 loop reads CAWAQGVETGELFF. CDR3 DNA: TGTGCCTGGGCTCAGGGGGTTGAAACCGGGGAGCTGTTTTTT.

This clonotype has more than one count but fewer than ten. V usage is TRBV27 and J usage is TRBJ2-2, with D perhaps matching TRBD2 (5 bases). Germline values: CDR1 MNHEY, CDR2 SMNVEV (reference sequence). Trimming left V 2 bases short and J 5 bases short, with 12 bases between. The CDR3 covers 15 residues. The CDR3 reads CASSLILPGTGELFF. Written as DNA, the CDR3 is TGTGCCAGCAGTTTAATTCTACCGGGGACCGGGGAGCTGTTTTTT.

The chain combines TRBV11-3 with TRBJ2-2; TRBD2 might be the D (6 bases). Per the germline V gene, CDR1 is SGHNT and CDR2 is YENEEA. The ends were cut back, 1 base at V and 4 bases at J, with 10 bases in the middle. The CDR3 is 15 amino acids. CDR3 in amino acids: CASSLVVGGTGELFF. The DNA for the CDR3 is TGTGCCAGCAGCTTAGTGGTCGGGGGCACCGGGGAGCTGTTTTTT.

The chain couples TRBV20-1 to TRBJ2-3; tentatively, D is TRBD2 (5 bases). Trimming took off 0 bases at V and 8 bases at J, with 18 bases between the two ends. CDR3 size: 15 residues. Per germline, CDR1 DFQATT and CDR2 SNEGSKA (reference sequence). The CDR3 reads CSARDRGKPDRTQYF. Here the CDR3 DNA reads TGCAGTGCTAGAGATCGAGGGAAGCCCGACCGTACGCAGTATTTT.

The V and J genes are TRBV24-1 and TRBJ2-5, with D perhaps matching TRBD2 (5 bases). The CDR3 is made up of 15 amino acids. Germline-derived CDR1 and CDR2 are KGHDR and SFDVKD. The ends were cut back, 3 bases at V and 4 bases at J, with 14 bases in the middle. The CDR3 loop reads CATSDPRGRGETQYF. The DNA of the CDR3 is TGTGCCACCAGTGATCCCCGAGGGCGAGGAGAGACCCAGTACTTC.

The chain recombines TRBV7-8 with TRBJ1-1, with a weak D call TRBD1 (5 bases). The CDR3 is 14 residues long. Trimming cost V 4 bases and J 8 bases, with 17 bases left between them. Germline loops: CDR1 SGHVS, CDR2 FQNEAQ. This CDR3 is CASSSAGGRGEAFF. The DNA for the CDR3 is TGTGCCAGCAGCTCGGCCGGGGGGAGAGGCGAAGCTTTCTTT.

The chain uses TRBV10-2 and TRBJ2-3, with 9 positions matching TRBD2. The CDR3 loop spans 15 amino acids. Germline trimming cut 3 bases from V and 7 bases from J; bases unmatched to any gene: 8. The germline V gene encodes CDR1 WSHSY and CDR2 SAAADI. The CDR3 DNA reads TGCGCCAGCAGTGAATGGGCGGGGGGGCCATATACGCAGTATTTT. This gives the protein CASSEWAGGPYTQYF.

The CDR3 coding sequence is TGTGCCAGCAGCCCCCGGAGGCTAGCGGGGGGGTCGACCTACAATGAGCAGTTCTTC. Its protein product is CASSPRRLAGGSTYNEQFF. This rearrangement joins TRBV4-2 to TRBJ2-1; the match to TRBD2 covers 12 bases. The CDR3 is 19 amino acids. Trimming removed 4 bases from V and 2 bases from J; junction bases left unmatched: 12. In germline, CDR1 is LGHNA, CDR2 YNFKEQ.

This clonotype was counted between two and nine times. The CDR3 region is CASSPNSYTEAFF. Written as DNA, the CDR3 is TGCGCCAGCAGTCCGAACAGCTACACTGAAGCTTTCTTT. The rearrangement joins TRBV5-1 to TRBJ1-1; D gene unclear. The CDR3 covers 13 residues. Trimming took off 5 bases at V and 3 bases at J, with 11 bases between the two ends. The germline gives CDR1 SGHRS, CDR2 YFSETQ.

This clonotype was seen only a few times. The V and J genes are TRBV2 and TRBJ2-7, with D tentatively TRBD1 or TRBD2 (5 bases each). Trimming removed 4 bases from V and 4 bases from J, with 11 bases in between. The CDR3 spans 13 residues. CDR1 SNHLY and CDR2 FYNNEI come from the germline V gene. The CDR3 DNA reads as TGTGCCAGCAGTGTGGGAGAGGGGTACGAGCAGTACTTC. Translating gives CASSVGEGYEQYF.

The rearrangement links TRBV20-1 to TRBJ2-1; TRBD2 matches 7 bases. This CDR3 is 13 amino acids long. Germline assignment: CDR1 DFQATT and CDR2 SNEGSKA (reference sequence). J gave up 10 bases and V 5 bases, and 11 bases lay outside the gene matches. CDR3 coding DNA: TGCAGTGCTGTCGGCGGGAGCAGGCCCGAGCAGTTCTTC. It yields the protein CSAVGGSRPEQFF.

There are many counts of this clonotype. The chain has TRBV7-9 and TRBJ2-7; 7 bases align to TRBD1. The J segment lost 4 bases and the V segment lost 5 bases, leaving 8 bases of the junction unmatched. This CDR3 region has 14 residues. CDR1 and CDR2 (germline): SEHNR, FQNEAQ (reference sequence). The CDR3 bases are TGTGCCAGCAGCGAGACAGGGACCCTTTACGAGCAGTACTTC. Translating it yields CASSETGTLYEQYF.